This TCR beta chain originates from a study of cytomegalovirus exposure and HLA in healthy donors. Primers for the PCR totalled 60 Vbeta and 13 Jbeta. Clones were sequenced by immunoSEQ multiplex PCR, and TCRdb holds only the in-frame ones, with some missing. The data contain 65,000 to 100,000 clones, 70% to 80% of them seen just once; the ten biggest clones take up about 14%. In this sample, this clone turned up a few times. Its antigen is unidentified. V lost 0 bases and J lost 3; bases outside the gene matches: 4. The germline CDR1 and CDR2 sequences are LGHNA and YSLEER. The CDR3 is made up of 15 amino acids. Study conclusions and caveats: It was confirmed in vitro that a few of the CMV-associated chains were specific for CMV antigens. Highest at DRB1 and lowest at HLA-C, TCR association rates differed among HLA loci in a later analysis. Earlier results showed most TCR beta V segments being productive about 87% or about 30% of the time. Later on, an analysis tied around 17,000 TCR beta sequences to HLA alleles at 0.05 false discovery rate.

Sequenced sample: PBMCs. The receptor comes from a woman between 40 and 50 years old in good health and CMV-seropositive. The chain carries TRBV4-3 and TRBJ1-1, with TRBD1 matching over 7 bases. CDR3 region: CASSQEWDSDTEAFF. DNA of the CDR3: TGCGCCAGCAGCCAAGAGTGGGACAGCGACACTGAAGCTTTCTTT.